These 18 T cell receptor beta chains were all obtained from the same sample, sequenced in a study of CD8 T cells in ankylosing spondylitis. Using its own MiXCR run on the 5' RACE reads, TCRdb lists one record per CDR3 protein. The top ten hold about 4.5% of the sample, which has tens of thousands of distinct CDR3 sequences, less than 3% seen once. The sequenced sample was blood, either unsorted or a sorted T cell fraction (not recorded which). All receptors come from a male donor with ankylosing spondylitis or in good health (not recorded which).

In this sample, this clonotype turned up many times. The rearrangement joins TRBV9 to TRBJ2-1, with D perhaps assigned TRBD1 or TRBD2 (6 bases each). The germline CDR1 and CDR2 sequences are SGDLS and YYNGEE. This CDR3 is 12 amino acids long. The ends were cut back, 2 bases at V and 10 bases at J, with 10 bases in the middle. CDR3 in amino acids: CASSVDGGEQFF. DNA for the CDR3: TGTGCCAGCAGCGTCGACGGGGGCGAGCAGTTCTTC. The full variable domain, rest sourced from reference TRBV9 and TRBJ2-1, is DSGVTQTPKHLITATGQRVTLRCSPRSGDLSVYWYQQSLDQGLQFLIQYYNGEERAKGNILERFSAQQFPDLHSELNLSSLELGDSALYFCASSVDGGEQFFGPGTRLTVL.

This clonotype was detected many times. V gene TRBV9 combines with J gene TRBJ2-1; TRBD1 matches at 10 bases. Germline V gene sequence: CDR1 SGDLS, CDR2 YYNGEE. This CDR3 region has 15 residues. Germline trimming cut 4 bases from V and 2 bases from J; bases unmatched to any gene: 3. In DNA form, the CDR3 reads TGTGCCAGCAGCCAGACAGGGGGCACCTACAATGAGCAGTTCTTC. Its translation is CASSQTGGTYNEQFF.

This clonotype was counted many times. The chain joins TRBV9 to TRBJ2-1; D unclear. Deletions cut 4 bases from V and 10 bases from J, with 9 bases between. CDR1 SGDLS and CDR2 YYNGEE come from the germline V gene. This CDR3 contains 11 residues. The CDR3 loop is CASSSFQEQFF. The CDR3 DNA follows: TGTGCCAGCAGCTCCTTTCAGGAGCAGTTCTTC.

At least ten counts were recorded for this clonotype. This rearrangement joins TRBV9 to TRBJ2-1; D may be TRBD1 (8 bases). CDR1 SGDLS and CDR2 YYNGEE come from the germline V gene. This CDR3 region has 15 residues. Trimming pared 3 bases from V and 6 bases from J, leaving 16 bases between. The CDR3 bases are TGTGCCAGCAGCGGGACAGGGCTAGCGGCCAATGAGCAGTTCTTC. Translation: CASSGTGLAANEQFF.

There are many counts of this clonotype. This chain joins TRBV9 and TRBJ1-3; D not certain. Germline V CDR1 and CDR2: SGDLS, YYNGEE. V was trimmed by 4 bases and J by 4 bases, leaving 12 bases between them. This CDR3 contains 14 residues. CDR3 nucleotides: TGTGCCAGCAGCCCCACTGGGTCCGGAAACACCATATATTTT. Encoded protein: CASSPTGSGNTIYF.

This clonotype was counted ten times or more. V gene TRBV9 combines with J gene TRBJ2-5; TRBD1 or TRBD2 may be the D gene (5 bases each). CDR3 length: 15 residues. Trimming pared 0 bases from V and 4 bases from J, leaving 13 bases between. CDR1 is SGDLS and CDR2 is YYNGEE in the germline V gene. The CDR3 loop reads CASSVDQGGGETQYF. In DNA form, the CDR3 reads TGTGCCAGCAGCGTAGATCAGGGTGGGGGAGAGACCCAGTACTTC.

This clonotype was recorded many times. The V gene is TRBV9, the J gene TRBJ1-2; 7 bases match TRBD1. Trimming at V came to 2 bases and at J to 4 bases, leaving 2 bases not matched to a gene. There are 13 residues in the CDR3. CDR1 SGDLS and CDR2 YYNGEE come from the germline V gene. CDR3 sequence reads: CASSVPGGYGYTF. CDR3 DNA: TGTGCCAGCAGCGTTCCAGGGGGCTATGGCTACACCTTC.

This clonotype was recorded at least ten times. The chain couples TRBV9 to TRBJ2-7; D is undetermined. Germline V gene lookup returns CDR1 SGDLS and CDR2 YYNGEE. Trimming removed 0 bases from V and 0 bases from J, with 7 bases in between. The length of the CDR3 is 14 residues. The CDR3 protein is CASSVAQRSYEQYF. Written as DNA, the CDR3 is TGTGCCAGCAGCGTAGCCCAGCGCTCCTACGAGCAGTACTTC.

This clonotype was found many times. V usage is TRBV21-1 and J usage is TRBJ2-5; TRBD2, as called in the table, went unchecked against the DNA. TRBV21-1 is noted as a pseudogene. This CDR3 has 17 amino acids. CDR3 coding DNA: TGTGCCAGCAGCCCAATCGAAGAGACTAGCGTGGACGAGACCCAGTACTTC. Its protein is CASSPIEETSVDETQYF.

The sample holds many counts of this clonotype. The V call is TRBV9, the J call TRBJ1-5; D unresolved. V was shortened by 0 bases and J by 5 bases, with 9 bases between the two germline ends. The CDR3 runs to 14 residues. CDR1 and CDR2 (germline): SGDLS, YYNGEE. The CDR3 DNA reads TGTGCCAGCAGCGTAGACCCAGACGATCAGCCCCAGCATTTT. This codes for CASSVDPDDQPQHF.

This clonotype was recorded many times. The rearrangement uses TRBV9 and TRBJ1-6, with D possibly matching TRBD1 (5 bases). The CDR3 is made up of 14 amino acids. Germline V gene lookup returns CDR1 SGDLS and CDR2 YYNGEE. Trimming took 0 bases from V and 6 from J, leaving 7 bases between them. The DNA for the CDR3 is TGTGCCAGCAGCGTAGACGGGACTAATTCACCCCTCCACTTT. Its translation is CASSVDGTNSPLHF.

This clonotype was detected ten times or more. The rearrangement joins TRBV9 to TRBJ2-7; tentatively, D is TRBD1 (6 bases). Germline CDR1 SGDLS, CDR2 YYNGEE. Between the trimmed V and J ends, which lost 4 bases and 0 bases, there was a span of 14 bases. The CDR3 length is 15 residues. CDR3 loop: CASSPRTAVSYEQYF. CDR3 in DNA: TGTGCCAGCAGCCCCCGGACAGCCGTCTCCTACGAGCAGTACTTC.

Remarks on this clonotype: A read error may account for a junction end that differs from germline. The J gene is TRBJ2-3, the V gene TRBV9; D possibly corresponds to TRBD2 (5 bases). The length of the CDR3 is 15 residues. Germline V gene sequence: CDR1 SGDLS, CDR2 YYNGEE. Here the CDR3 DNA reads TGTACCAGCAGCGTAGATCAAGCTAGCACAGATACACAGTATTTT. Protein: CTSSVDQASTDTQYF.

There are many counts of this clonotype. This chain uses TRBV9 with TRBJ1-1; D remains unclear. V gave up 0 bases and J gave up 7 bases, with 7 bases separating them. In germline, CDR1 is SGDLS, CDR2 YYNGEE. The CDR3 is made up of 12 amino acids. CDR3 DNA sequence: TGTGCCAGCAGCGTAGTCGAGGGTGAAGCTTTCTTT. This translates into CASSVVEGEAFF.

This clonotype has a count of ten or more. J is TRBJ2-3 and V is TRBV9; D remains ambiguous. This CDR3 has 14 residues. V lost 0 bases, J lost 2 bases, and 7 bases lay in between. The germline CDR1 and CDR2 sequences are SGDLS and YYNGEE. The CDR3 region is CASSVGRITDTQYF. The CDR3 DNA is TGTGCCAGCAGCGTAGGACGGATCACAGATACGCAGTATTTT.

This clonotype came up many times. In DNA, the CDR3 is TGTGCCAGCAGCGTCGGCGCGGATGCTCGGACTAGCGGGAGAAATGAGCAGTTCTTC. It yields the protein CASSVGADARTSGRNEQFF. V usage is TRBV9 and J usage is TRBJ2-1, with 13 bases aligning to TRBD2. V dropped 2 bases and J dropped 7; count of bases not matched to a gene: 15. Germline V gene lookup returns CDR1 SGDLS and CDR2 YYNGEE. The length of the CDR3 is 19 residues.

This clonotype was seen ten or more times. The genes are TRBV9 and TRBJ1-1; D not resolved. The germline V gene has CDR1 SGDLS and CDR2 YYNGEE. The CDR3 spans 15 residues. The V end was cut by 0 bases, the J end by 1 base, with 10 bases between. In DNA, the CDR3 is TGTGCCAGCAGCGTAGGGGTACAGAAGAACACTGAAGCTTTCTTT. Protein product: CASSVGVQKNTEAFF.

This clonotype showed up many times. The J gene is TRBJ2-7, the V gene TRBV9, with D uncertain. V lost 0 bases, J lost 5 bases, and 3 bases lay in between. Germline-derived CDR1 and CDR2 are SGDLS and YYNGEE. The CDR3 contains 11 residues. CDR3 sequence reads: CASSVGNEQYF. The CDR3 coding sequence is TGTGCCAGCAGCGTAGGGAACGAGCAGTACTTC.